The rows below give T cell receptor beta chains drawn from one sample of a study of T cells after yellow fever vaccination. MiXCR, run by TCRdb on the 5' RACE reads, gives a single entry per CDR3 protein. The repertoire includes 70,000 or so distinct CDR3 sequences, 7.3% of them detected once, and roughly 28% sits in the top ten. Sample: CD8+ T cells sorted from PBMCs, taken 10 days after the first yellow fever vaccination. These receptors all stem from a young man who received the YFV17D yellow fever vaccine. CDR3s include the opening cysteine and the closing phenylalanine or tryptophan. A D gene is named only where the DNA matches it firmly. The size field is filled for only some rows; it gives once, few, many or a size class.

clone size: many; D gene: .; V gene: TRBV12-3/TRBV12-4; J gene: TRBJ2-3; CDR3 DNA: TGTGCCAGCAGTTTAACGGATACAGATACGCAGTATTTT; CDR3 protein: CASSLTDTDTQYF
clone size: .; D gene: .; V gene: TRBV6-5; J gene: TRBJ1-5; CDR3 DNA: TGTGCCAGCAGTTACGGCCCACATCAGCCCCGGCATTTT; CDR3 protein: CASSYGPHQPRHF
clone size: many; D gene: .; V gene: TRBV11-1; J gene: TRBJ2-3; CDR3 DNA: TGTGCCAGCAGCTTAGGGGGCAGGGGCCACGATACGCAGTATTTT; CDR3 protein: CASSLGGRGHDTQYF
clone size: many; D gene: TRBD1; V gene: TRBV20-1; J gene: TRBJ1-2; CDR3 DNA: TGCAGTGCTAGAGCTCAGGACAGGGGGCCACCTAACTATGGCTACACCTTC; CDR3 protein: CSARAQDRGPPNYGYTF
clone size: many; D gene: .; V gene: TRBV29-1; J gene: TRBJ2-1; CDR3 DNA: TGCAGCGTTTCAGGAAGTCAGTCCTACAATGAGCAGTTCTTC; CDR3 protein: CSVSGSQSYNEQFF
clone size: many; D gene: TRBD1; V gene: TRBV12-5; J gene: TRBJ1-2; CDR3 DNA: TGTGCTAGTGGTTTGGGGACAGGGGTCGGGACTTCGGTCTTC; CDR3 protein: CASGLGTGVGTSVF
clone size: .; D gene: .; V gene: TRBV28; J gene: TRBJ1-5; CDR3 DNA: TGTGCCAGCCGCGGGGTTAGCAATCAGCCCCAGCATTTT; CDR3 protein: CASRGVSNQPQHF
clone size: many; D gene: .; V gene: TRBV4-2; J gene: TRBJ2-7; CDR3 DNA: TGTGCCAGCAGCCAAGTTGTCACCTACGAGCAGTACTTC; CDR3 protein: CASSQVVTYEQYF
clone size: .; D gene: .; V gene: TRBV11-2; J gene: TRBJ2-1; CDR3 DNA: TGTGCCAGCAGCCCCGGTGGAGAGGGCTATGAGCAGTTCTTC; CDR3 protein: CASSPGGEGYEQFF
clone size: many; D gene: .; V gene: TRBV7-6; J gene: TRBJ2-5; CDR3 DNA: TGTGCCAGCAGCCCAGACGGGGCCGGATTAGAGACCCAGTACTTC; CDR3 protein: CASSPDGAGLETQYF
clone size: many; D gene: TRBD2; V gene: TRBV5-1; J gene: TRBJ2-5; CDR3 DNA: TGCGCCAGCGCCCTCGGGACTAGCGGGGAGACCCAGTACTTC; CDR3 protein: CASALGTSGETQYF
clone size: many; D gene: TRBD2; V gene: TRBV4-3; J gene: TRBJ2-1; CDR3 DNA: TGCGCCAGCAGCCAAGAAGTAGCGGGGGTTTACAATGAGCAGTTCTTC; CDR3 protein: CASSQEVAGVYNEQFF
clone size: many; D gene: .; V gene: TRBV7-2; J gene: TRBJ2-3; CDR3 DNA: TGTGCCAGCAGCTTGGCCCTAGCGATCTCGACAGATACGCAGTATTTT; CDR3 protein: CASSLALAISTDTQYF
clone size: .; D gene: TRBD2; V gene: TRBV5-6; J gene: TRBJ2-5; CDR3 DNA: TGTGCCAGCAGCTTAGCGGGGAGGGTCCGGGAGGACCAGTACTTC; CDR3 protein: CASSLAGRVREDQYF
clone size: .; D gene: .; V gene: TRBV6-2/TRBV6-3; J gene: TRBJ2-4; CDR3 DNA: TGTGCCAGCAGTTACTTTCCTTTAGCCAAAAACATTCAGTACTTC; CDR3 protein: CASSYFPLAKNIQYF
clone size: many; D gene: .; V gene: TRBV5-1; J gene: TRBJ2-1; CDR3 DNA: TGCGCCAGCAGCTTGTCATCCAATGAGCAGTTCTTC; CDR3 protein: CASSLSSNEQFF
clone size: .; D gene: .; V gene: TRBV6-1; J gene: TRBJ1-1; CDR3 DNA: TGTGCCAGCAACCCGGGGGGCGGCACTGAAGCTTTCTTT; CDR3 protein: CASNPGGGTEAFF
clone size: many; D gene: .; V gene: TRBV20-1; J gene: TRBJ2-5; CDR3 DNA: TGCAGTGCTCGGACGGCCCGGGTATGGTACTTC; CDR3 protein: CSARTARVWYF
clone size: many; D gene: .; V gene: TRBV4-3; J gene: TRBJ2-1; CDR3 DNA: TGCGCCAGCAGCCAAGATTTCGGGGAGAAAGAGCAGTTCTTC; CDR3 protein: CASSQDFGEKEQFF
clone size: few; D gene: .; V gene: TRBV5-4; J gene: TRBJ2-4; CDR3 DNA: TGTGCCAGCAGCGATGTGGCCGAGGAACAAAACATTCAGTACTTC; CDR3 protein: CASSDVAEEQNIQYF
clone size: many; D gene: .; V gene: TRBV4-1; J gene: TRBJ2-7; CDR3 DNA: TGCGCCAGCAGCCAAGATAGGAGTACTAAAGTCAGACGGTACTTC; CDR3 protein: CASSQDRSTKVRRYF
clone size: few; D gene: TRBD2; V gene: TRBV9; J gene: TRBJ2-5; CDR3 DNA: TGTGCCAGCAGCTTCCGCGGGGGTTCCCAAGAGACCCAGTACTTC; CDR3 protein: CASSFRGGSQETQYF
clone size: .; D gene: .; V gene: TRBV6-2/TRBV6-3; J gene: TRBJ1-2; CDR3 DNA: TGTGCCAGCAGTTTGGCGAGGGTACGACTTGGCTACACCTTC; CDR3 protein: CASSLARVRLGYTF
clone size: .; D gene: .; V gene: TRBV19; J gene: TRBJ2-3; CDR3 DNA: TGTGCCAGTGCTCCCGCCCGACTCAGAGATACGCAGTATTTT; CDR3 protein: CASAPARLRDTQYF
clone size: many; D gene: .; V gene: TRBV4-3; J gene: TRBJ2-5; CDR3 DNA: TGCGCCAGCATACCCCGGGAAAGGGGCGGAGAAGAGACCCAGTACTTC; CDR3 protein: CASIPRERGGEETQYF
clone size: many; D gene: TRBD1; V gene: TRBV7-9; J gene: TRBJ1-1; CDR3 DNA: TGTGCCAGCAGCCCACCGGACAGGGAGAGCCCTGAAGCTTTCTTT; CDR3 protein: CASSPPDRESPEAFF
clone size: many; D gene: .; V gene: TRBV7-6; J gene: TRBJ1-4; CDR3 DNA: TGTGCCAGCAGCTTAGCGCCTGAGGGGGGAAAACTGTTTTTT; CDR3 protein: CASSLAPEGGKLFF
clone size: many; D gene: TRBD1; V gene: TRBV12-3/TRBV12-4; J gene: TRBJ2-3; CDR3 DNA: TGTGCCAGCAGTCCCGGGACAGGGGTCACAGATACGCAGTATTTT; CDR3 protein: CASSPGTGVTDTQYF
clone size: many; D gene: TRBD1; V gene: TRBV7-8; J gene: TRBJ1-2; CDR3 DNA: TGTGCCAGCAGCCCAGGGACAGGGGGCAGTAACTATGGCTACACCTTC; CDR3 protein: CASSPGTGGSNYGYTF
clone size: many; D gene: .; V gene: TRBV3-1; J gene: TRBJ2-1; CDR3 DNA: TGTGCCAGCAGCCAAGGAAGTGGGGTTAGCTCCTACAATGAGCAGTTCTTC; CDR3 protein: CASSQGSGVSSYNEQFF
clone size: few; D gene: .; V gene: TRBV3-1; J gene: TRBJ2-2; CDR3 DNA: TGTGCCAGCAGCCAAAGGGGTCGGGACGGGGAGCTGTTTTTT; CDR3 protein: CASSQRGRDGELFF
clone size: many; D gene: .; V gene: TRBV5-1; J gene: TRBJ1-3; CDR3 DNA: TGCGCCAGCAGCTCGGTCAGTGGAAACACCATATATTTT; CDR3 protein: CASSSVSGNTIYF
clone size: .; D gene: TRBD1; V gene: TRBV6-1; J gene: TRBJ1-3; CDR3 DNA: TGTGCCAGCAGATCAAGGGGGCTCGTTGGAAACACCATATATTTT; CDR3 protein: CASRSRGLVGNTIYF
clone size: many; D gene: .; V gene: TRBV4-1; J gene: TRBJ1-5; CDR3 DNA: TGCGCCAGCAGCCAAGACACAGGGAGCAATCAGCCCCAGCATTTT; CDR3 protein: CASSQDTGSNQPQHF
clone size: .; D gene: TRBD1; V gene: TRBV4-3; J gene: TRBJ1-4; CDR3 DNA: TGCGCCAGCAGCCAAGCCGCCGACAGGGGGGCAACTAATGAAAAACTGTTTTTT; CDR3 protein: CASSQAADRGATNEKLFF
clone size: .; D gene: TRBD1; V gene: TRBV11-2; J gene: TRBJ2-7; CDR3 DNA: TGTGCCAGCAGCTTCCCGGGACAGGGGGTCAGCTCCTACGAGCAGTACTTC; CDR3 protein: CASSFPGQGVSSYEQYF
clone size: few; D gene: TRBD1; V gene: TRBV9; J gene: TRBJ1-5; CDR3 DNA: TGTGCCAGCAGCGAAGGGACAGCCAATGGGCCCCAGCATTTT; CDR3 protein: CASSEGTANGPQHF
clone size: few; D gene: TRBD1; V gene: TRBV4-1; J gene: TRBJ1-1; CDR3 DNA: TGCGCCAGCAGCGCGCACTCCACAGGGGGAGTTGAAGCTTTCTTT; CDR3 protein: CASSAHSTGGVEAFF
clone size: many; D gene: .; V gene: TRBV12-3/TRBV12-4; J gene: TRBJ2-3; CDR3 DNA: TGTGCCAGCAGTGGCGGAGCTAGCACAGATACGCAGTATTTT; CDR3 protein: CASSGGASTDTQYF
clone size: .; D gene: TRBD1; V gene: TRBV27; J gene: TRBJ1-1; CDR3 DNA: TGTGCCAGCAGTCCTATCGGCAGGGGGCTAGCGAACACTGAAGCTTTCTTT; CDR3 protein: CASSPIGRGLANTEAFF
clone size: many; D gene: TRBD1; V gene: TRBV7-6; J gene: TRBJ1-1; CDR3 DNA: TGTGCCAGCAGCCACCCAAACAGGGGGAAGGGGACTGAAGCTTTCTTT; CDR3 protein: CASSHPNRGKGTEAFF